These 18 T cell receptor beta chains originate from one sample sequenced in a study of patients and donors after allogeneic stem cell transplantation. TCRdb reanalysed the RT-PCR reads using MiXCR and keeps one entry per CDR3 protein. The sample records about 230,000 distinct CDR3 sequences, 13% to 15% being singletons. The source material was blood, either unsorted or a sorted T cell fraction (not recorded which). These receptors were obtained from a human donor who was either an allogeneic HSCT recipient or a stem cell or donor lymphocyte infusion donor (not recorded which). It is not recorded whose cells these are; they may come from a transplant donor.

The J gene is TRBJ1-2, the V gene TRBV28; TRBD1 aligns across 8 bases. Unmatched junction bases numbered 10, after V lost 6 bases and J lost 4 bases. This CDR3 comprises 15 residues. CDR1 is MDHEN and CDR2 is SYDVKM in the germline V gene. For the CDR3, the DNA is TGTGCCAGCAGCCGTTATGACAGGGGCCCCTATGGCTACACCTTC. The encoded protein is CASSRYDRGPYGYTF.

The chain combines TRBV5-1 with TRBJ2-1, with TRBD2 matching 9 bases. The CDR3 covers 14 residues. The V gene's germline CDR1 is SGHRS and CDR2 YFSETQ. The V segment lost 4 bases and the J segment 7 bases; nucleotides outside the gene matches: 6. CDR3 loop: CASSPAGGHNEQFF. Written as DNA, the CDR3 is TGCGCCAGCAGCCCGGCGGGGGGGCATAATGAGCAGTTCTTC.

This clonotype was observed a handful of times. The gene calls are TRBV9 and TRBJ1-3, with D perhaps matching TRBD1 (5 bases). CDR3 size: 16 residues. Trimming took off 0 bases at V and 0 bases at J, with 10 bases between the two ends. The germline CDR1 and CDR2 sequences are SGDLS and YYNGEE. The CDR3 spells CASSVVGTHSGNTIYF. Here the CDR3 DNA reads TGTGCCAGCAGCGTAGTAGGGACCCACTCTGGAAACACCATATATTTT. Using reference TRBV9 and TRBJ1-3 for the parts outside the CDR3, the full variable domain is DSGVTQTPKHLITATGQRVTLRCSPRSGDLSVYWYQQSLDQGLQFLIQYYNGEERAKGNILERFSAQQFPDLHSELNLSSLELGDSALYFCASSVVGTHSGNTIYFGEGSWLTVV.

The rearrangement links TRBV30 to TRBJ1-2, with D perhaps TRBD1 (5 bases). CDR3 size: 16 residues. Trimming cost V 0 bases and J 1 base, with 15 bases left between them. CDR1 is GTSNPN and CDR2 is SVGIG in the germline V gene (reference sequence). DNA of the CDR3: TGTGCCTGGAGTGTACGGGGCCGGGGCAGTAACTATGGCTACACCTTC. It encodes CAWSVRGRGSNYGYTF.

This clonotype turned up a few times. The CDR3 coding sequence is TGCAGCGTTGATGTGACAGCCCAAGCTTTCTTT. As protein: CSVDVTAQAFF. The chain has TRBV29-1 and TRBJ1-1; possible D gene TRBD1, 5 bases. V lost 3 bases to trimming and J lost 9 bases, with 11 bases between them. This CDR3 is built from 11 residues. In germline, CDR1 is SQVTM, CDR2 ANQGSEA. Combining the CDR3 with reference TRBV29-1 and TRBJ1-1 gives the whole variable domain SAVISQKPSRDICQRGTSLTIQCQVDSQVTMMFWYRQQPGQSLTLIATANQGSEATYESGFVIDKFPISRPNLTFSTLTVSNMSPEDSSIYLCSVDVTAQAFFGQGTRLTVV.

Many counts were recorded for this clonotype. The chain employs TRBV5-6 and TRBJ2-1; D is possibly TRBD1 or TRBD2 (6 bases each). Looked up from germline, CDR1 is SGHDT and CDR2 is YYEEEE. The CDR3 is 15 residues long. The V gene lost 0 bases and the J gene lost 3 bases, with 10 bases spanning the gap. The chain's CDR3 is CASSLGGANYNEQFF. The CDR3, as DNA: TGTGCCAGCAGCTTGGGGGGGGCTAACTACAATGAGCAGTTCTTC.

This clonotype showed up just a few times. V gene TRBV6-2 or TRBV6-3 combines with J gene TRBJ2-1; 7 positions agree with TRBD2. Per the germline V gene, CDR1 is MNHEY and CDR2 is SVGEGT. The V segment lost 6 bases and the J segment 4 bases; nucleotides outside the gene matches: 12. The CDR3 has 16 residues. CDR3 DNA: TGTGCCAGCAGCCGCAGCGGGATTACCCTTTACAATGAGCAGTTCTTC. It codes for CASSRSGITLYNEQFF.

The chain links TRBV5-1 to TRBJ2-1; 8 nucleotides agree with TRBD2. From germline, CDR1 is SGHRS and CDR2 YFSETQ. CDR3 length: 16 residues. The ends lost 0 bases at V and 9 bases at J; junction bases unmatched: 11. The CDR3 protein is CASSLARGLGVGEQFF. CDR3 coding DNA: TGCGCCAGCAGCTTGGCCCGGGGACTAGGGGTGGGTGAGCAGTTCTTC.

This rearrangement joins TRBV11-2 to TRBJ2-2; possibly TRBD1 for D (6 bases). Trimming pared 6 bases from V and 4 bases from J, leaving 15 bases between. CDR3 size: 15 residues. Germline V gives CDR1 SGHAT, CDR2 FQNNGV. As DNA, the CDR3 is TGTGCCAGCAGAGTTGGCGTCAGGGGCACCGGGGAGCTGTTTTTT. It yields the protein CASRVGVRGTGELFF.

This rearrangement joins TRBV6-2 or TRBV6-3 to TRBJ1-5, with 10 bases identical to TRBD1. V trimming: 2 bases; J trimming: 1 base; junction bases outside the gene matches: 5. From germline, CDR1 is MNHEY and CDR2 SVGEGT. The CDR3 totals 17 residues. CDR3 loop: CASSYGGQGGSNQPQHF. The CDR3 DNA reads TGTGCCAGCAGTTACGGTGGACAGGGGGGGAGCAATCAGCCCCAGCATTTT.

V and J are TRBV12-3 or TRBV12-4 and TRBJ2-7; TRBD1 matches 9 bases. The CDR3 covers 14 residues. J gave up 3 bases and V 6 bases, and 6 bases lay outside the gene matches. The CDR3 reads CASRIGGQGYEQYF. In DNA form, the CDR3 reads TGTGCCAGCAGAATAGGGGGACAGGGCTACGAGCAGTACTTC.

This clonotype was seen only a few times. The chain has TRBV5-6 and TRBJ2-3; perhaps TRBD1 as D (6 bases). The V end lost 2 bases, the J end lost 4 bases, and 8 bases lay between the germline ends. The CDR3 consists of 13 residues. CDR1 is SGHDT and CDR2 is YYEEEE in the germline V gene. This CDR3 is CASSFTGSDTQYF. In DNA form, the CDR3 reads TGTGCCAGCAGCTTTACAGGGTCAGATACGCAGTATTTT.

V usage is TRBV7-2 and J usage is TRBJ1-1; D gene ambiguous. The germline V and J ends were trimmed by 4 bases and 6 bases, with 12 bases remaining between them. Germline CDR1 is SGHTA and CDR2 is FQGNSA. The CDR3 has 13 amino acids. This CDR3 reads CASSSARVSEAFF. The CDR3 bases are TGTGCCAGCAGCTCTGCGAGGGTGTCTGAAGCTTTCTTT.

The J gene is TRBJ2-1, the V gene TRBV15; 7 bases line up with TRBD1. V trimming: 0 bases; J trimming: 6 bases; junction bases outside the gene matches: 5. The germline V gene encodes CDR1 LNHNV and CDR2 YYDKDF (reference sequence). This CDR3 comprises 15 residues. The CDR3 DNA reads as TGTGCCACCAGCAGAGATTACAGGGGCGGCAATGAGCAGTTCTTC. Protein: CATSRDYRGGNEQFF.

At least ten counts were recorded for this clonotype. The chain recombines TRBV6-1 with TRBJ2-7, with 10 bases aligning to TRBD1. The CDR3 totals 14 residues. The germline CDR1 and CDR2 sequences are MNHNS and SASEGT. V dropped 6 bases and J dropped 6; count of bases not matched to a gene: 8. The chain's CDR3 is CASRTGTGVGEQYF. DNA of the CDR3: TGTGCCAGCAGGACCGGGACAGGGGTCGGCGAGCAGTACTTC.

The chain has TRBV29-1 and TRBJ2-1, with D maybe TRBD2 (6 bases). The CDR3 covers 13 residues. V was pared by 4 bases and J by 10 bases, with 17 bases between. Germline V gene lookup returns CDR1 SQVTM and CDR2 ANQGSEA. This chain's CDR3 is CSVVLEGHWEQFF. CDR3 DNA: TGCAGCGTTGTATTGGAGGGCCATTGGGAGCAGTTCTTC.

There are a few counts of this clonotype. This may be a read error, as it is one base from a much larger clone. The genes are TRBV5-6 and TRBJ2-1, with 15 bases fitting TRBD2. Germline-derived CDR1 and CDR2 are SGHDT and YYEEEE. CDR3 length: 19 residues. The CDR3 bases are TGTGCCAGCAGCGGGGGACTAGCGGGGGGCCCCGTCCCTTACAATGATCAGTTCTTC. This gives the protein CASSGGLAGGPVPYNDQFF.

This rearrangement joins TRBV11-1 to TRBJ2-7, with D perhaps matching TRBD1 (5 bases). The CDR3 is made up of 14 amino acids. Germline CDR1 SGHAT, CDR2 FQDESV (reference sequence). The ends were cut back, 5 bases at V and 5 bases at J, with 16 bases in the middle. The CDR3 protein is CASSGDRSLDEQYF. The CDR3 bases are TGTGCCAGCAGCGGAGACAGATCTCTAGACGAGCAGTACTTC.